The clone carrying this T cell receptor (beta chain) was seen a few times. Being one base from a much bigger clone, this may be a read error. Amplified TCR beta CDR3 regions came from RNA transcripts. Primed by the HTBI set, a first-round RT-PCR was run on the TCR CDR3. Via MiXCR, TCRdb re-called the multiplex PCR reads, giving one row per CDR3 protein. The sample carries more than 500,000 distinct CDR3 sequences, roughly 15% recorded once. This entry comes from a study of T cells in Graves' hyperthyroidism and ophthalmopathy. The ends were cut back, 5 bases at V and 3 bases at J, with 5 bases in the middle. The CDR3 has 12 amino acids. CDR1 and CDR2 (germline): PRHDT, FYEKMQ (reference sequence).

This TCR came from a woman aged 40 to 49 with Graves' ophthalmopathy. The V gene is TRBV13, the J gene TRBJ1-5; D is undetermined. The specimen sequenced was blood. The CDR3 region is CASSRNNQPQHF. Here the CDR3 DNA reads TGTGCCAGCAGCCGTAACAATCAGCCCCAGCATTTT.